This T cell receptor (beta chain) was profiled in a study of response to subunit inactivated influenza vaccine. Study-level findings and limits: The authors suggested that every seasonal influenza vaccination recruits few new T cells.

Germline CDR1 is SNHLY and CDR2 is FYNNEI. The ends were cut back, 1 base at V and 2 bases at J, with 13 bases in the middle. This CDR3 has 16 residues. As for this clonotype: Its antigen is still unknown.

TCRdb passed the RT-PCR reads through MiXCR, listing each CDR3 protein once. The sample lists roughly 710,000 distinct CDR3 sequences; 14% were seen once. This rearrangement joins TRBV2 to TRBJ2-3, with D perhaps TRBD1 (5 bases). The sample was PBMCs from blood, taken approximately 15 days before vaccination. This TCR was recovered from a man aged 50 or older who received an inactivated influenza vaccine. CDR3 bases: TGTGCCAGCAGTGAAGGTCTAGGGGCGATCACAGATACGCAGTATTTT. This translates into CASSEGLGAITDTQYF.